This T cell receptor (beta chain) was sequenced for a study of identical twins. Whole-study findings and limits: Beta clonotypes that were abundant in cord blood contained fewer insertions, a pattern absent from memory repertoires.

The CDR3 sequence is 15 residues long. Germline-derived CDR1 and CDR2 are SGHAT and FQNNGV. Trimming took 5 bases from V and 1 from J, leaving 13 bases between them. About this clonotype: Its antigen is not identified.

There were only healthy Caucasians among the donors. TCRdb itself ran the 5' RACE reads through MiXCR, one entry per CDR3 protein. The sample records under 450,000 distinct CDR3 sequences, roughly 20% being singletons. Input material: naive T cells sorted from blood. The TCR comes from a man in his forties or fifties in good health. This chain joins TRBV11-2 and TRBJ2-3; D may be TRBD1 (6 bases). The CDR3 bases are TGTGCCAGCAGCACTGACAGGCAAGGCACAGATACGCAGTATTTT. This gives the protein CASSTDRQGTDTQYF.